This T cell receptor beta chain derives from a study of Graves' ophthalmopathy and Graves' hyperthyroidism. Findings and caveats of the study: In blood, most expanded thyroid clonotypes above 0.001 frequency were also detected.

Concerning this clonotype: The antigen is undetermined.

This CDR3 comprises 15 residues. Germline CDR1 and CDR2: SGHRS and YFSETQ. Deletions cut 0 bases from V and 0 bases from J, with 10 bases between. The study amplified TCR beta CDR3 regions using RNA transcripts. HTBI primers primed a first-round RT-PCR, and a second-round multiplex PCR followed. One entry per CDR3 protein, called by TCRdb with MiXCR from the multiplex PCR reads. Of approximately 700,000 distinct CDR3 sequences in the sample, roughly 39% were seen once. Uncontrolled infections, other autoimmune diseases, pregnancy or lactation barred patients from enrollment. The diagnosis was founded upon clinical symptoms, serum thyroxine, TRAb, thyroid ultrasound and orbital computed tomography.

This receptor was taken from an adult man with Graves' ophthalmopathy. Sequencing input: peripheral blood. The chain joins TRBV5-1 to TRBJ2-7, with D possibly being TRBD2 (6 bases). CDR3 loop: CASSLGGASSYEQYF. In DNA form, the CDR3 reads TGCGCCAGCAGCTTGGGCGGGGCGAGCTCCTACGAGCAGTACTTC.